What follows are 29 T cell receptor beta chains derived from one specimen sequenced in a study of blood T cell repertoires in COVID-19. Clones were sequenced by immunoSEQ multiplex PCR, and TCRdb holds only the in-frame ones, with some missing. The sample records about 44,000 clones, approximately 86% being singletons. The sequenced sample was peripheral blood. The receptors derive from a woman aged 70-85 years with acute or convalescent COVID-19.

This clone was counted between two and nine times. J is TRBJ2-3 and V is TRBV19, with TRBD1 as a possible D gene (5 bases). Germline V gene lookup returns CDR1 LNHDA and CDR2 SQIVND (reference sequence). The CDR3 is 14 residues long. V was trimmed by 6 bases and J by 2 bases, leaving 12 bases between them. The chain's CDR3 is CASRTRDITDTQYF. Written as DNA, the CDR3 is TGTGCCAGTAGGACCAGGGATATCACAGATACGCAGTATTTT.

This clone appeared once. V is TRBV11-2 and J is TRBJ2-5, with a tentative D call TRBD1 (6 bases). Trimming left V 8 bases short and J 5 bases short, with 24 bases between. The CDR3 is 16 residues long. Germline-derived CDR1 and CDR2 are SGHAT and FQNNGV. The CDR3 DNA reads as TGTGCCAGCGGGGTCCAACAGAAAACCCAGGGGGAGACCCAGTACTTC. Its protein product is CASGVQQKTQGETQYF.

The V gene is TRBV5-1, the J gene TRBJ2-7; 9 bases align to TRBD2. J lost 4 bases, V lost 2 bases, and 7 bases had no gene match. In germline, CDR1 is SGHRS, CDR2 YFSETQ. There are 15 residues in the CDR3. The CDR3 sequence is CASSFLASGTYEQYF. As DNA, the CDR3 is TGCGCCAGCAGCTTCTTGGCTAGCGGGACTTACGAGCAGTACTTC.

This clone came up a few times. The genes are TRBV27 and TRBJ1-5, with D maybe TRBD1 (6 bases). V was pared by 5 bases and J by 3 bases, with 17 bases between. The V gene's germline CDR1 is MNHEY and CDR2 SMNVEV (reference sequence). This CDR3 spans 16 amino acids. The CDR3 reads CASSPRDTRANQPQHF. The CDR3 region has the DNA TGTGCCAGCAGTCCCCGGGACACCAGAGCCAATCAGCCCCAGCATTTT.

The CDR3 here is CASSQGDYGRETQYF. In DNA, the CDR3 is TGCGCCAGCAGCCAGGGGGACTACGGTAGGGAGACCCAGTACTTC. V is TRBV4-1 and J is TRBJ2-5; TRBD2 agrees at 7 bases. The trim removed 3 bases at V and 5 bases at J, leaving 9 bases unmatched. This CDR3 comprises 15 residues. Germline CDR1 reads MGHRA; CDR2 reads YSYEKL.

The chain joins TRBV5-1 to TRBJ2-7; TRBD2 is a possible D gene (5 bases). V shed 7 bases and J shed 5 bases, with 16 bases lying between them. The CDR3 is 13 residues long. Germline CDR1 and CDR2: SGHRS and YFSETQ. CDR3 loop: CASSRRERDEQYF. CDR3 nucleotide sequence: TGCGCCAGCTCGCGACGGGAAAGGGACGAGCAGTACTTC.

The chain couples TRBV11-2 to TRBJ2-7, with 8 positions matching TRBD2. CDR1 and CDR2 from the germline V gene are SGHAT and FQNNGV. CDR3 length: 14 residues. V was pared by 3 bases and J by 6 bases, with 7 bases of the junction left unmatched. This chain's CDR3 is CASSFRGGRSEQYF. CDR3 nucleotides: TGTGCCAGCAGCTTTCGGGGGGGGCGAAGCGAGCAGTACTTC.

The chain combines TRBV28 with TRBJ2-7; D is perhaps TRBD2 (6 bases). This CDR3 spans 13 amino acids. V gave up 8 bases and J gave up 0 bases, with 11 bases separating them. Germline V gives CDR1 MDHEN, CDR2 SYDVKM. CDR3 in DNA: TGTGCCAGCCTACCGGGGGACTCCTACGAGCAGTACTTC. Protein sequence: CASLPGDSYEQYF. Full variable domain (rest looked up from reference TRBV28 and TRBJ2-7): DVKVTQSSRYLVKRTGEKVFLECVQDMDHENMFWYRQDPGLGLRLIYFSYDVKMKEKGDIPEGYSVSREKKERFSLILESASTNQTSMYLCASLPGDSYEQYFGPGTRLTVT.

The V gene is TRBV30, the J gene TRBJ2-1; D is uncertain. Germline CDR1 reads GTSNPN; CDR2 reads SVGIG (reference sequence). The CDR3 is 16 amino acids. Trimming stripped 2 bases from V and 1 base from J, with 15 bases between. The CDR3 loop is CAWSLGPNFSYNEQFF. The CDR3 DNA reads TGTGCCTGGAGTCTAGGCCCTAATTTTTCCTACAATGAGCAGTTCTTC. The entire variable domain, with the rest obtained from reference TRBV30 and TRBJ2-1, is as follows: SQTIHQWPATLVQPVGSPLSLECTVEGTSNPNLYWYRQAAGRGLQLLFYSVGIGQISSEVPQNLSASRPQDRQFILSSKKLLLSDSGFYLCAWSLGPNFSYNEQFFGPGTRLTVL.

J is TRBJ2-3 and V is TRBV3-1 (or the pseudogene TRBV3-2); 8 bases map to TRBD2. V shed 1 base and J 5 bases; nucleotides not matched to a gene: 14. Per the germline V gene, CDR1 is LGHDT and CDR2 is YNNKEL (reference sequence). The CDR3 sequence is 18 residues long. The CDR3 region is CASSQGGGKREIRDTQYF. The DNA of the CDR3 is TGTGCCAGCAGCCAAGGAGGCGGTAAGCGGGAGATCCGAGATACGCAGTATTTT.

This rearrangement joins TRBV25-1 to TRBJ2-1; TRBD2 matches at 7 bases. J lost 5 bases, V lost 4 bases, and 11 bases had no gene match. The CDR3 totals 16 residues. Germline CDR1 MGHDK, CDR2 SYGVNS. CDR3 region: CASSGRDGRWNNEQFF. Written as DNA, the CDR3 is TGTGCCAGCAGTGGGCGGGACGGGAGGTGGAACAATGAGCAGTTCTTC.

In this sample, this clone turned up a few times. The chain joins TRBV19 to TRBJ1-5; weak D call: TRBD1 (6 bases). Trimming pared 4 bases from V and 5 bases from J, leaving 9 bases between. Germline V gene lookup returns CDR1 LNHDA and CDR2 SQIVND (reference sequence). This CDR3 region has 13 residues. The CDR3 spells CASSRAGDQPQHF. The CDR3 bases are TGTGCCAGTAGTAGGGCAGGGGATCAGCCCCAGCATTTT.

The J gene is TRBJ1-5, the V gene TRBV24-1; D is unclear. V dropped 0 bases and J dropped 9 bases, with 11 bases sitting between them. This CDR3 has 14 residues. Germline CDR1 and CDR2: KGHDR and SFDVKD. CDR3 coding DNA: TGTGCCACCAGTGATTTGGAGGTGCGGCGGCCCCAGCATTTT. Encoded protein: CATSDLEVRRPQHF.

This clone was counted a single time. This rearrangement joins TRBV9 to TRBJ1-5, with TRBD1 identical over 7 bases. Germline CDR1 reads SGDLS; CDR2 reads YYNGEE. This CDR3 contains 15 residues. Trimming at V came to 4 bases and at J to 0 bases, leaving 4 bases not matched to a gene. The CDR3 sequence: CASSTTGNSNQPQHF. Written as DNA, the CDR3 is TGTGCCAGCAGCACGACAGGGAATAGCAATCAGCCCCAGCATTTT.

The rearrangement joins TRBV7-9 to TRBJ2-7, with 7 bases lining up with TRBD1. This CDR3 spans 13 amino acids. Germline CDR1 SEHNR, CDR2 FQNEAQ (reference sequence). J lost 2 bases, V lost 11 bases, and 9 bases had no gene match. CDR3 sequence (DNA): TGTGCCGGATCGACAGGGTCAACCTACGAGCAGTACTTC. It encodes CAGSTGSTYEQYF.

The V call is TRBV6-4, the J call TRBJ2-1; TRBD2 matches at 7 bases. V shed 10 bases, J shed 2 bases, and the junction held 11 bases outside the gene matches. The CDR3 runs to 15 residues. Germline values: CDR1 MRHNA, CDR2 SNTAGT. Here the CDR3 DNA reads TGTGCCACCTCGGTCCGCGGGAGACCCTACAATGAGCAGTTCTTC. The encoded protein is CATSVRGRPYNEQFF.

This rearrangement joins TRBV28 to TRBJ2-1; TRBD2 aligns across 9 bases. Germline CDR1 is MDHEN and CDR2 is SYDVKM. V lost 0 bases, J lost 1 base, and 1 base stayed unmatched. This CDR3 has 16 amino acids. The CDR3 here is CASSLWREGSYNEQFF. The CDR3 DNA sequence: TGTGCCAGCAGTTTATGGCGGGAGGGTTCCTACAATGAGCAGTTCTTC.

The chain is built from TRBV19 and TRBJ2-1, with 11 bases matching TRBD2. The germline V gene encodes CDR1 LNHDA and CDR2 SQIVND (reference sequence). The CDR3 contains 17 residues. J was trimmed by 0 bases and V by 3 bases; bases with no gene match: 4. CDR3 protein: CASSIYTSGSSYNEQFF. The CDR3 nucleotides are TGTGCCAGTAGTATCTACACTAGCGGGAGCTCCTACAATGAGCAGTTCTTC.

CDR3 bases: TGTGCCAGCAGCCTTAGCGGGATAAACACCGGGGAGCTGTTTTTT. It codes for CASSLSGINTGELFF. The V gene is TRBV3-1 (or the pseudogene TRBV3-2), the J gene TRBJ2-2, with TRBD2 identical over 8 bases. This CDR3 is 15 amino acids long. Per the germline V gene, CDR1 is LGHDT and CDR2 is YNNKEL (reference sequence). With 4 bases clipped from V and 2 bases from J, the junction kept 3 bases outside the gene matches.

This clone was counted once. The chain joins TRBV14 to TRBJ1-1, with TRBD1 identical over 7 bases. The V and J ends lost 5 bases and 0 bases, in that order; junction bases with no gene match: 6. The germline V gene encodes CDR1 SGHDN and CDR2 FVKESK. The CDR3 totals 15 residues. CDR3 DNA: TGTGCCAGCAGCGAAGCCACAGGGGTGAACACTGAAGCTTTCTTT. Its protein is CASSEATGVNTEAFF.

This CDR3 is CASSSGLAGELEQFF. CDR3 nucleotides: TGTGCCAGCAGCTCGGGACTAGCGGGAGAGCTTGAGCAGTTCTTC. V is TRBV11-3 and J is TRBJ2-1; 14 bases are shared with TRBD2. The germline gives CDR1 SGHNT, CDR2 YENEEA. V was clipped by 4 bases and J by 9 bases; unmatched bases: 5. The CDR3 consists of 15 residues.

This clone has only a few counts. The chain recombines TRBV21-1 with TRBJ2-7; the table's D call of TRBD2 was not tested on the DNA. TRBV21-1 is termed a pseudogene. The CDR3 has 16 residues. The chain's CDR3 is CASSKEGTTFSYEQYF. For the CDR3, the DNA is TGTGCCAGCAGCAAAGAGGGGACTACCTTCTCCTACGAGCAGTACTTC.

The chain joins TRBV7-9 to TRBJ1-1; weak D call: TRBD1 (6 bases). Trimming removed 4 bases at V and 4 bases at J, with 10 bases between. CDR3 length: 13 residues. CDR1 SEHNR and CDR2 FQNEAQ come from the germline V gene (reference sequence). Here the CDR3 DNA reads TGTGCCAGCAGCTCACAGGGATCCACTGAAGCTTTCTTT. Its translation: CASSSQGSTEAFF.

A few counts support this clone. V usage is TRBV5-1 and J usage is TRBJ2-7, with 9 bases lining up with TRBD2. Germline CDR1 is SGHRS and CDR2 is YFSETQ. Losses at the gene ends were 3 bases for V and 3 bases for J; bases not matched to a gene: 7. The CDR3 has 15 amino acids. The CDR3 sequence: CASSWIAGANYEQYF. The CDR3 region has the DNA TGCGCCAGCAGCTGGATAGCGGGAGCCAACTACGAGCAGTACTTC.

In this sample, this clone turned up a few times. The genes are TRBV5-1 and TRBJ2-7; maybe TRBD2 (6 bases). This CDR3 has 17 residues. Germline lookup yields CDR1 SGHRS and CDR2 YFSETQ. The V end lost 0 bases, the J end lost 3 bases, and 19 bases lay between the germline ends. The CDR3 region is CASSLARAGSVLYEQYF. CDR3 nucleotide sequence: TGCGCCAGCAGCTTGGCCAGGGCGGGGTCGGTACTCTACGAGCAGTACTTC. The full variable domain, rest sourced from reference TRBV5-1 and TRBJ2-7, is KAGVTQTPRYLIKTRGQQVTLSCSPISGHRSVSWYQQTPGQGLQFLFEYFSETQRNKGNFPGRFSGRQFSNSRSEMNVSTLELGDSALYLCASSLARAGSVLYEQYFGPGTRLTVT.

The CDR3 sequence is CASSEQGAYNEQFF. The DNA of the CDR3 is TGTGCCAGCAGTGAACAGGGGGCCTACAATGAGCAGTTCTTC. The V gene is TRBV6-1, the J gene TRBJ2-1, with 7 bases aligning to TRBD1. The CDR3 extends over 14 amino acids. Germline V lookup: CDR1 MNHNS, CDR2 SASEGT. With V trimmed by 2 bases and J by 2 bases, 0 bases remained unmatched.

The chain combines TRBV18 with TRBJ2-7; TRBD1 might be the D (5 bases). The CDR3 loop spans 13 amino acids. Trimming left V 5 bases short and J 4 bases short, with 12 bases between. In germline, CDR1 is KGHSH, CDR2 LQKENI. The CDR3 reads CASSRTQGYEQYF. In DNA, the CDR3 is TGTGCCAGCTCAAGAACGCAGGGATACGAGCAGTACTTC.

This chain uses TRBV29-1 with TRBJ1-1; no reliable D call. The CDR3 consists of 13 residues. Germline CDR1 is SQVTM and CDR2 is ANQGSEA. The V end lost 4 bases, the J end lost 1 base, and 10 bases lay between the germline ends. The CDR3 DNA is TGCAGCGTTGGAAACCTAGGGAACACTGAAGCTTTCTTT. It yields the protein CSVGNLGNTEAFF.

The rearrangement uses TRBV9 and TRBJ1-4; weak D call: TRBD1 (6 bases). CDR1 and CDR2 (germline): SGDLS, YYNGEE. The V gene lost 0 bases and the J gene lost 6 bases, with 15 bases spanning the gap. CDR3 length: 16 amino acids. The CDR3 sequence is CASSVASGGRHEKLFF. CDR3 DNA: TGTGCCAGCAGCGTAGCTAGCGGGGGGCGCCATGAAAAACTGTTTTTT.